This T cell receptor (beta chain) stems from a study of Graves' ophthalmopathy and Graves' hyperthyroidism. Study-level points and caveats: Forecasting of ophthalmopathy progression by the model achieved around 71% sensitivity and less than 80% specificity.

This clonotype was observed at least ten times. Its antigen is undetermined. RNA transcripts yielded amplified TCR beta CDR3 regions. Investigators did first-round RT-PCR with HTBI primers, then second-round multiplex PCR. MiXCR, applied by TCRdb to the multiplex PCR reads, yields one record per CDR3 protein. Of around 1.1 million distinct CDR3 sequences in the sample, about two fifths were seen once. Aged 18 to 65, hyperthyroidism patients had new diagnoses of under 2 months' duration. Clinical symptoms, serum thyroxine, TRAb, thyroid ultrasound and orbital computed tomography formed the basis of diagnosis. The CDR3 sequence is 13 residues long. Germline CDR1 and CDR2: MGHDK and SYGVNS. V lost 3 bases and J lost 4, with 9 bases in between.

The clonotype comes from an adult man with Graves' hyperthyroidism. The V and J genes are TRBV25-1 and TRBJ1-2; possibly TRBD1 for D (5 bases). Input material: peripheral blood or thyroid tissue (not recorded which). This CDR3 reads CASSDTGFYGYTF. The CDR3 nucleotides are TGTGCCAGCAGTGATACAGGATTCTATGGCTACACCTTC.